This T cell receptor (beta chain) was sequenced for a study of cytomegalovirus exposure and HLA in healthy donors. Study-level points and caveats: A few chains linked to CMV were shown in vitro to be specific for CMV antigens.

The table came from immunoSEQ multiplex PCR; TCRdb's copy has only in-frame clones and leaves some out. Among 95,000 to 150,000 clones, roughly 90% were seen once, and the ten largest hold about 1.9%. A word on this clone: What it recognizes is unknown.

The CDR3 is 14 amino acids. Germline-derived CDR1 and CDR2 are MDHEN and SYDVKM. Trimming took 5 bases from V and 6 from J, leaving 16 bases between them. What was sequenced was PBMCs. The sequence was collected from a woman under 30 in good health and CMV-seronegative. The chain combines TRBV28 with TRBJ1-2; possibly TRBD1 for D (5 bases). CDR3 coding DNA: TGTGCCAGCAGTCCAGATGACAGAATAAATGGCTACACCTTC. Its protein is CASSPDDRINGYTF.